The clone carrying this T cell receptor beta chain was recorded many times. Unique molecular identifiers were incorporated when the TCRbeta library was constructed. TCRdb fed the PCR reads into MiXCR, producing one record per CDR3 protein. Here the sample spans around 600,000 distinct CDR3 sequences, about 21% being singletons. These data originate in a study of T-cell reconstitution after alpha-beta-depleted transplantation in children. With 6 bases clipped from V and 7 bases from J, the junction kept 6 bases outside the gene matches. CDR1 is MNHNS, CDR2 SASEGT, per germline. CDR3 length equals 14 residues.

The V gene is TRBV6-1, the J gene TRBJ2-2; the match to TRBD2 covers 9 bases. This material consisted of PBMCs, mostly from graft donor cells, taken 360 days after TCRalphabeta/CD19-depleted stem cell transplant. The source is a boy in the first two years of life who had a stem cell transplant for acute myeloid leukemia, so the T cells may come from the graft donor. CDR3 region: CASRNAGGVGELFF. CDR3 DNA sequence: TGTGCCAGCAGAAATGCGGGGGGGGTCGGGGAGCTGTTTTTT.